This paragraph reports one T cell receptor beta chain. Its cognate antigen is unknown. V lost 0 bases, J lost 2 bases, and 6 bases stayed unmatched. Germline CDR1 reads DFQATT; CDR2 reads SNEGSKA (reference sequence). The CDR3 runs 15 residues. This specimen comes from a study of CD8 T cells in ankylosing spondylitis. Whole-study results and caveats: Disease-linked clones, CD8+, were relatively rare in peripheral blood. Blood of patients with ankylosing spondylitis appeared to be characterized by a TCR beta motif of several highly homologous variants.

TCRdb independently ran MiXCR on the 5' RACE reads; one entry per CDR3 protein. Seen here are roughly 470,000 distinct CDR3 sequences, roughly 25% observed once, and the top ten hold 0.89%. This clonotype was obtained from a male donor with ankylosing spondylitis. The material sequenced was blood, either unsorted or a sorted T cell fraction (not recorded which). V usage is TRBV20-1 and J usage is TRBJ2-7; 8 bases are a match to TRBD2. The CDR3 DNA reads as TGCAGTGCTAGAGATTTACGGCGGGGGGCCTACGAGCAGTACTTC. Its translation is CSARDLRRGAYEQYF.